Listed here are 8 T cell receptor beta chains from one sample, sequenced in a study of identical twins. TCRdb ran MiXCR on the 5' RACE reads and lists one entry per CDR3 protein. The sample has approximately 890,000 distinct CDR3 sequences; 12% are singletons. This same sample was also part of a study on yellow fever vaccine responses in identical twins.

Specimen: PBMCs. All receptors come from a woman under 30 in good health.

The gene calls are TRBV13 and TRBJ2-7; TRBD1 aligns across 7 bases. The J segment lost 1 base and the V segment lost 5 bases, leaving 5 bases of the junction unmatched. There are 14 residues in the CDR3. Germline V lookup: CDR1 PRHDT, CDR2 FYEKMQ (reference sequence). CDR3 loop: CASSLSGQSYEQYF. CDR3 sequence (DNA): TGTGCCAGCAGCCTATCGGGACAGTCCTACGAGCAGTACTTC.

This chain connects TRBV19 to TRBJ2-1; no firm D call. The CDR3 spans 13 residues. Trimming pared 4 bases from V and 3 bases from J, leaving 7 bases between. Per the germline V gene, CDR1 is LNHDA and CDR2 is SQIVND (reference sequence). The chain's CDR3 is CASSNEFYNEQFF. CDR3 nucleotides: TGTGCCAGTAGTAATGAATTCTACAATGAGCAGTTCTTC.

This clonotype has a handful of counts. This chain connects TRBV3-1 to TRBJ2-7, with D possibly TRBD1 on 6 matching bases. Germline assignment: CDR1 LGHDT and CDR2 YNNKEL (reference sequence). V was shortened by 4 bases and J by 6 bases, with 19 bases between the two germline ends. The CDR3 length is 15 residues. Here the CDR3 DNA reads TGTGCCAGCAGCCCCACGGCAGGGGAGATCACCGAGCAGTACTTC. This gives the protein CASSPTAGEITEQYF.

The CDR3 here is CASSSWTSGSSIPYEQYF. Written as DNA, the CDR3 is TGTGCCAGCAGCTCTTGGACTAGCGGGAGCAGTATTCCCTACGAGCAGTACTTC. V is TRBV7-8 and J is TRBJ2-7, with 13 bases aligning to TRBD2. The CDR3 covers 18 residues. CDR1 and CDR2 from the germline V gene are SGHVS and FQNEAQ. Trimming took 4 bases from V and 2 from J; bases not matched to a gene: 11. Together with reference TRBV7-8 and TRBJ2-7, the CDR3 gives the full variable domain: GAGVSQSPRYKVAKRGQDVALRCDPISGHVSLFWYQQALGQGPEFLTYFQNEAQLDKSGLPSDRFFAERPEGSVSTLKIQRTQQEDSAVYLCASSSWTSGSSIPYEQYFGPGTRLTVT.

This clonotype was seen a few times. The chain uses TRBV29-1 and TRBJ2-3, with D possibly being TRBD2 (6 bases). The V gene lost 3 bases and the J gene lost 4 bases, with 8 bases spanning the gap. CDR1 and CDR2 (germline): SQVTM, ANQGSEA. The CDR3 contains 12 residues. The CDR3 bases are TGCAGCGTTGAGTGGGGGGCAGATACGCAGTATTTT. Translating it yields CSVEWGADTQYF.

The chain employs TRBV7-9 and TRBJ2-5; D is undetermined. The CDR3 runs 14 residues. V was trimmed by 2 bases and J by 2 bases, leaving 9 bases between them. Germline V gives CDR1 SEHNR, CDR2 FQNEAQ (reference sequence). The CDR3 reads CASSLLNAQETQYF. CDR3 bases: TGTGCCAGCAGCTTACTGAACGCACAAGAGACCCAGTACTTC.

The chain uses TRBV29-1 and TRBJ1-2, with D perhaps TRBD1 (6 bases). The germline V gene encodes CDR1 SQVTM and CDR2 ANQGSEA. The CDR3 is 12 amino acids. Trimming removed 4 bases from V and 0 bases from J, with 6 bases in between. The CDR3 spells CSVGDTNYGYTF. CDR3 coding DNA: TGCAGCGTTGGGGACACTAACTATGGCTACACCTTC.

This clonotype was counted ten times or more. The gene calls are TRBV4-2 and TRBJ2-1, with 8 positions matching TRBD2. The ends lost 0 bases at V and 6 bases at J; junction bases unmatched: 13. This CDR3 contains 18 residues. Germline assignment: CDR1 LGHNA and CDR2 YNFKEQ. The CDR3 DNA is TGTGCCAGCAGCCAAGATAGTCCTAGCGGGTACGGGATCAATGAGCAGTTCTTC. Protein sequence: CASSQDSPSGYGINEQFF.